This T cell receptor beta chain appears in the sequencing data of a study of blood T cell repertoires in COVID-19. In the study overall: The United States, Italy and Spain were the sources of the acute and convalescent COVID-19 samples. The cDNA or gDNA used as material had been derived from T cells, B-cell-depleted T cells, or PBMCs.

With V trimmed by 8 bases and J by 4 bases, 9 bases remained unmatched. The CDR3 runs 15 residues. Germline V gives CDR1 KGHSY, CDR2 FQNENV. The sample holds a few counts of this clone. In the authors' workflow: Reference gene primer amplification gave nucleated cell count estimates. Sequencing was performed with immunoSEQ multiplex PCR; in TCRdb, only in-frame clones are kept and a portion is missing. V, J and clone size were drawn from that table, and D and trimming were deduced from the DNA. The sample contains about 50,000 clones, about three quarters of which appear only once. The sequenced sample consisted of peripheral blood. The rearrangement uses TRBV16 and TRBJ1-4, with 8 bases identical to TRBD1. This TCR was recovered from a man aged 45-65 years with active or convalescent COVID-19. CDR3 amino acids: CASGRLGQVNEKLFF. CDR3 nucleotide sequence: TGTGCCAGCGGTCGGTTGGGACAGGTTAATGAAAAACTGTTTTTT.